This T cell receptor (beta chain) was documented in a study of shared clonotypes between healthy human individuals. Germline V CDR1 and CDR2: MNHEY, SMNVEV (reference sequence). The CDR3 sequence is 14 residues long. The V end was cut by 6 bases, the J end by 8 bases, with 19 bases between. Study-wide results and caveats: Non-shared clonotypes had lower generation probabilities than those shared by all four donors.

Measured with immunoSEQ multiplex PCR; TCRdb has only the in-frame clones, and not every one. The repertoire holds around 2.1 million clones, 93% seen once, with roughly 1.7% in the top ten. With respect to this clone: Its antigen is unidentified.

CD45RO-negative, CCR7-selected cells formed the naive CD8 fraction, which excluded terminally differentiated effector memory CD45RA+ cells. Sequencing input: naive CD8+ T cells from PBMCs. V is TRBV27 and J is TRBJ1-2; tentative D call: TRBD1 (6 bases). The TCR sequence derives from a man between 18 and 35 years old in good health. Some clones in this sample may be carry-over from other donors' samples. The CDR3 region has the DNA TGTGCCAGCAGAGAAACCGGGGGCATAGGGGGCTACACCTTC. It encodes CASRETGGIGGYTF.